Listed below are T cell receptor beta chains from one sample, sequenced in a study of blood T cell repertoires in COVID-19. Some clones are missing from TCRdb's copy, which holds only in-frame ones; the method was immunoSEQ multiplex PCR. This table holds nearly 400,000 clones, roughly 86% found once. Specimen: PBMCs or T cells enriched from blood (not recorded which). Every receptor here comes from a woman aged 25-40 years who had recovered from COVID-19. The CDR3 runs from the conserved cysteine through the conserved F or W. D genes are given only for firm matches. Some rows mark clone size as missing; the rest say once, few, many or name a class of expanded clone.

clone size: NA
D gene: NA
J gene: TRBJ2-3
V gene: TRBV29-1
CDR3 protein: CSVRYYTDTQYF
CDR3 DNA: TGCAGCGTGAGATACTACACAGATACGCAGTATTTT

clone size: NA
D gene: TRBD1
J gene: TRBJ2-1
V gene: TRBV30
CDR3 protein: CAWSVGTGAHNEQFF
CDR3 DNA: TGTGCCTGGAGTGTAGGGACAGGGGCCCACAATGAGCAGTTCTTC

clone size: NA
D gene: TRBD2
J gene: TRBJ2-1
V gene: TRBV25-1
CDR3 protein: CASSEYLREGFYEQFF
CDR3 DNA: TGTGCCAGCAGTGAATATTTGCGGGAGGGGTTTTATGAGCAGTTCTTC

clone size: NA
D gene: NA
J gene: TRBJ1-1
V gene: TRBV5-6
CDR3 protein: CASSSNLWRADTEAFF
CDR3 DNA: TGTGCCAGCAGCTCAAATCTGTGGAGGGCGGACACTGAAGCTTTCTTT

clone size: NA
D gene: NA
J gene: TRBJ1-1
V gene: TRBV7-9
CDR3 protein: CASSETVNTEAFF
CDR3 DNA: TGTGCCAGCAGCGAGACAGTGAACACTGAAGCTTTCTTT

clone size: NA
D gene: NA
J gene: TRBJ1-2
V gene: TRBV12-3/TRBV12-4
CDR3 protein: CASSSQGNYGYTF
CDR3 DNA: TGTGCCAGCAGTTCTCAGGGTAACTATGGCTACACCTTC

clone size: few
D gene: TRBD1
J gene: TRBJ1-4
V gene: TRBV7-9
CDR3 protein: CASSFSGTATNEKLFF
CDR3 DNA: TGTGCCAGCAGCTTCTCCGGGACAGCAACTAATGAAAAACTGTTTTTT

clone size: once
D gene: NA
J gene: TRBJ2-1
V gene: TRBV2
CDR3 protein: CASSDEQGNEQFF
CDR3 DNA: TGTGCCAGCAGTGATGAACAGGGAAATGAGCAGTTCTTC

clone size: NA
D gene: TRBD2
J gene: TRBJ2-1
V gene: TRBV10-3
CDR3 protein: CAISESSGSSYNEQFF
CDR3 DNA: TGTGCCATCAGTGAGTCGAGCGGGAGCTCCTACAATGAGCAGTTCTTC

clone size: NA
D gene: NA
J gene: TRBJ1-1
V gene: TRBV30
CDR3 protein: CAWTETQGFGPEAFF
CDR3 DNA: TGTGCCTGGACCGAAACCCAGGGCTTCGGGCCTGAAGCTTTCTTT

clone size: NA
D gene: TRBD1
J gene: TRBJ2-5
V gene: TRBV5-4
CDR3 protein: CASSLKTGNQETQYF
CDR3 DNA: TGTGCCAGCAGCTTAAAGACAGGGAACCAAGAGACCCAGTACTTC

clone size: NA
D gene: TRBD1
J gene: TRBJ2-1
V gene: TRBV6-5
CDR3 protein: CASRGGQGDYNEQFF
CDR3 DNA: TGTGCCAGCAGAGGGGGACAGGGTGACTACAATGAGCAGTTCTTC

clone size: NA
D gene: TRBD1
J gene: TRBJ1-1
V gene: TRBV4-3
CDR3 protein: CASSQLPGQEAFF
CDR3 DNA: TGCGCCAGCAGCCAATTACCGGGACAGGAAGCTTTCTTT

clone size: once
D gene: NA
J gene: TRBJ1-1
V gene: TRBV7-6
CDR3 protein: CASSLNSREGTEAFF
CDR3 DNA: TGTGCCAGCAGCTTAAATTCCAGGGAGGGCACTGAAGCTTTCTTT

clone size: NA
D gene: TRBD1
J gene: TRBJ2-7
V gene: TRBV6-5
CDR3 protein: CASSLGQAYLYEQYF
CDR3 DNA: TGTGCCAGCAGTTTGGGACAGGCATATCTCTACGAGCAGTACTTC

clone size: NA
D gene: TRBD2
J gene: TRBJ2-5
V gene: TRBV6-5
CDR3 protein: CASTSGLAGVETQYF
CDR3 DNA: TGTGCCAGCACCTCGGGACTAGCGGGAGTCGAGACCCAGTACTTC

clone size: once
D gene: NA
J gene: TRBJ2-3
V gene: TRBV6-2/TRBV6-3
CDR3 protein: CASSRSGDTQYF
CDR3 DNA: TGTGCCAGCAGTCGCTCGGGGGATACGCAGTATTTT

clone size: NA
D gene: TRBD1
J gene: TRBJ1-5
V gene: TRBV15
CDR3 protein: CATSGLPDRGGWNQPQHF
CDR3 DNA: TGTGCCACCAGCGGCCTTCCGGACAGGGGCGGCTGGAATCAGCCCCAGCATTTT

clone size: NA
D gene: NA
J gene: TRBJ1-4
V gene: TRBV30
CDR3 protein: CAWNGGSDEKLFF
CDR3 DNA: TGTGCCTGGAACGGTGGTAGTGATGAAAAACTGTTTTTT

clone size: few
D gene: TRBD1
J gene: TRBJ1-4
V gene: TRBV9
CDR3 protein: CASSPRDRGGATNEKLFF
CDR3 DNA: TGTGCCAGCAGCCCTAGAGACAGGGGGGGGGCAACTAATGAAAAACTGTTTTTT

clone size: NA
D gene: NA
J gene: TRBJ1-1
V gene: TRBV18
CDR3 protein: CASSPPDVRQMNTEAFF
CDR3 DNA: TGTGCCAGCTCACCACCGGATGTGCGACAGATGAACACTGAAGCTTTCTTT

clone size: NA
D gene: NA
J gene: TRBJ1-6
V gene: TRBV27
CDR3 protein: CASSLRQDNSPLHF
CDR3 DNA: TGTGCCAGCAGTTTGAGACAGGATAATTCACCCCTCCACTTT

clone size: NA
D gene: NA
J gene: TRBJ2-7
V gene: TRBV7-9
CDR3 protein: CASSLLGGGFSYEQYF
CDR3 DNA: TGTGCCAGCAGCCTACTTGGGGGCGGATTCTCCTACGAGCAGTACTTC

clone size: NA
D gene: NA
J gene: TRBJ2-1
V gene: TRBV28
CDR3 protein: CASSFLWRSSVNEQFF
CDR3 DNA: TGTGCCAGCAGTTTCTTATGGAGGTCCTCCGTCAATGAGCAGTTCTTC

clone size: NA
D gene: NA
J gene: TRBJ2-3
V gene: TRBV4-2
CDR3 protein: CASSQSLGRDTQYF
CDR3 DNA: TGTGCCAGCAGCCAGTCCCTCGGGAGAGATACGCAGTATTTT

clone size: NA
D gene: NA
J gene: TRBJ1-1
V gene: TRBV19
CDR3 protein: CASSPSGGGYMNTEAFF
CDR3 DNA: TGTGCCAGTAGTCCCAGCGGGGGGGGGTATATGAACACTGAAGCTTTCTTT

clone size: NA
D gene: NA
J gene: TRBJ2-7
V gene: TRBV7-6
CDR3 protein: CASSLTGPYEQYF
CDR3 DNA: TGTGCCAGCAGCTTGACTGGTCCCTACGAGCAGTACTTC

clone size: NA
D gene: TRBD1
J gene: TRBJ2-5
V gene: TRBV5-1
CDR3 protein: CASSPGQGWETQYF
CDR3 DNA: TGCGCCAGCAGCCCCGGACAGGGATGGGAGACCCAGTACTTC

clone size: many
D gene: TRBD2
J gene: TRBJ2-7
V gene: TRBV30
CDR3 protein: CAWSVPPRLARTYEQYF
CDR3 DNA: TGTGCCTGGAGTGTACCCCCTCGACTAGCGCGAACCTACGAGCAGTACTTC

clone size: once
D gene: TRBD2
J gene: TRBJ2-1
V gene: TRBV28
CDR3 protein: CASSSGSSSYNEQFF
CDR3 DNA: TGTGCCAGCAGTAGCGGGAGTAGCTCCTACAATGAGCAGTTCTTC

clone size: once
D gene: NA
J gene: TRBJ1-6
V gene: TRBV27
CDR3 protein: CASWGESSYNSPLHF
CDR3 DNA: TGTGCCAGTTGGGGAGAAAGCTCCTATAATTCACCCCTCCACTTT

clone size: once
D gene: TRBD2
J gene: TRBJ2-1
V gene: TRBV7-2
CDR3 protein: CASSPLQSGRADEQFF
CDR3 DNA: TGTGCCAGCAGCCCATTGCAGAGCGGGAGGGCGGATGAGCAGTTCTTC

clone size: NA
D gene: NA
J gene: TRBJ2-2
V gene: TRBV24-1
CDR3 protein: CATSSTTSQSGELFF
CDR3 DNA: TGTGCCACCTCCTCGACTACCAGTCAGTCCGGGGAGCTGTTTTTT

clone size: NA
D gene: NA
J gene: TRBJ1-1
V gene: TRBV11-2
CDR3 protein: CASSLEFTGSIVPTEAFF
CDR3 DNA: TGTGCCAGCAGCCTAGAATTCACAGGGTCGATTGTCCCCACTGAAGCTTTCTTT

clone size: NA
D gene: NA
J gene: TRBJ1-3
V gene: TRBV5-1
CDR3 protein: CASSFQGTIYF
CDR3 DNA: TGCGCCAGCAGCTTTCAGGGGACCATATATTTT

clone size: NA
D gene: NA
J gene: TRBJ1-3
V gene: TRBV10-3
CDR3 protein: CAISYSRNTIYF
CDR3 DNA: TGTGCCATCAGTTACAGCCGAAACACCATATATTTT

clone size: NA
D gene: NA
J gene: TRBJ1-5
V gene: TRBV4-3
CDR3 protein: CASSQEKGLQPQHF
CDR3 DNA: TGCGCCAGCAGCCAAGAGAAGGGGCTTCAGCCCCAGCATTTT

clone size: once
D gene: TRBD1
J gene: TRBJ1-1
V gene: TRBV2
CDR3 protein: CASSADRTKAFF
CDR3 DNA: TGTGCCAGCAGCGCGGACAGGACCAAAGCTTTCTTT

clone size: once
D gene: NA
J gene: TRBJ1-5
V gene: TRBV10-2
CDR3 protein: CASSESVRGPNQPQHF
CDR3 DNA: TGCGCCAGCAGTGAGTCGGTAAGGGGCCCGAATCAGCCCCAGCATTTT

clone size: NA
D gene: TRBD1
J gene: TRBJ2-1
V gene: TRBV18
CDR3 protein: CASSGPTGTGFYNEQFF
CDR3 DNA: TGTGCCAGCTCGGGCCCGACCGGGACAGGGTTCTACAATGAGCAGTTCTTC